The 9 T cell receptor beta chains reported below all come from one sample, sequenced in a study of radiotherapy plus CTLA-4 blockade in lung cancer (dated by TCRdb to 2016 to 2019). Library generation was performed with the immunoSEQ multiplex PCR assay. TCRdb provides this immuneACCESS table in a form limited to in-frame rearrangements. Some clones are lacking; in checked studies, under half of them reflect an unresolved V gene, and why the rest are absent is not known. Within this sample are 75,000 or so clones, with about 80% of them counted one time only. Jointly, the top ten make up about 6.7% of the sample. The sample in question was peripheral blood, obtained from a patient treated with radiotherapy plus ipilimumab. These receptors were taken from a human donor with non-small cell lung cancer who had a complete response to radiotherapy plus ipilimumab.

The V call is TRBV11-2, the J call TRBJ2-1; TRBD2 agrees at 9 bases. In germline, CDR1 is SGHAT, CDR2 FQNNGV. CDR3 length: 15 residues. Trimming took 1 base from V and 12 from J; bases not matched to a gene: 10. This CDR3 is CASSLAIGGRGGQFF. The CDR3 nucleotides read TGTGCCAGCAGCTTAGCAATCGGCGGGAGGGGGGGGCAGTTCTTC.

The rearrangement joins TRBV7-2 to TRBJ2-5; tentative D call: TRBD2 (5 bases). This CDR3 has 15 amino acids. Trimming removed 1 base at V and 11 bases at J, with 20 bases between. Germline values: CDR1 SGHTA, CDR2 FQGNSA. CDR3 sequence (DNA): TGTGCCAGCAGCTTAGGGACCGGACCTTCCGGGGAGCAGTACTTC. The encoded protein is CASSLGTGPSGEQYF. The whole variable domain, remainder taken from reference TRBV7-2 and TRBJ2-5, is GAGVSQSPSNKVTEKGKDVELRCDPISGHTALYWYRQSLGQGLEFLIYFQGNSAPDKSGLPSDRFSAERTGGSVSTLTIQRTQQEDSAVYLCASSLGTGPSGEQYFGPGTRLLVL.

With respect to this clone: The sample holds other DNA sequences that translate to the same CDR3. The CDR3 DNA follows: TGTGCCAGCTCACCACTCACGTCGCCTCATGGCTACACCTTC. Translation: CASSPLTSPHGYTF. The gene calls are TRBV18 and TRBJ1-2, with D uncertain. V was shortened by 1 base and J by 6 bases, with 12 bases between the two germline ends. The CDR3 is 14 amino acids. Looked up from germline, CDR1 is KGHSH and CDR2 is LQKENI.

V and J are TRBV28 and TRBJ1-4; 10 nucleotides align to TRBD1. This CDR3 comprises 16 residues. V lost 4 bases, J lost 8 bases, and 10 bases stayed unmatched. Germline loops: CDR1 MDHEN, CDR2 SYDVKM. In nucleotides, the CDR3 is TGTGCCAGCAGTTCCCCCGGGACAGGGGATGCGGAAAAACTGTTTTTT. The encoded protein is CASSSPGTGDAEKLFF.

Notes on this clone: Within the sample, other DNA sequences also encode this same CDR3. This chain uses TRBV18 with TRBJ2-7; 10 nucleotides agree with TRBD2. Germline V lookup: CDR1 KGHSH, CDR2 LQKENI. The CDR3 consists of 15 residues. With V trimmed by 2 bases and J by 2 bases, 3 bases remained unmatched. Written as DNA, the CDR3 is TGTGCCAGCTCACCAGCAGCGGGAGGGACCTACGAGCAGTACGTC. The encoded protein is CASSPAAGGTYEQYV.

The chain has TRBV12-5 and TRBJ1-5, with a tentative D call TRBD1 (5 bases). Trimming pared 6 bases from V and 0 bases from J, leaving 9 bases between. The CDR3 totals 14 residues. Germline assignment: CDR1 LGHNT and CDR2 FRNRAP. The DNA of the CDR3 is TGTGCTAGTGGGGGGACGTATAGCAATCAGCCCCAGCATTTT. It is translated as CASGGTYSNQPQHF.

The chain recombines TRBV5-1 with TRBJ1-6; D is unclear. The V end lost 4 bases, the J end lost 6 bases, and 11 bases lay between the germline ends. Germline CDR1 and CDR2: SGHRS and YFSETQ. CDR3 length equals 14 residues. The CDR3 DNA is TGCGCCAGCAGCGGTTCCGAGGGTAATTCACCCCTCCACTTT. Encoded protein: CASSGSEGNSPLHF.

The V call is TRBV15, the J call TRBJ1-2, with TRBD1 identical over 8 bases. Germline V CDR1 and CDR2: LNHNV, YYDKDF (reference sequence). This CDR3 has 18 amino acids. V gave up 2 bases and J gave up 6 bases; unmatched junction bases: 17. CDR3 sequence: CATSRSLVRGPGKDGYTF. CDR3 in DNA: TGTGCCACCAGCAGATCCCTAGTCAGGGGGCCGGGCAAGGATGGCTACACCTTC.

J is TRBJ2-3 and V is TRBV11-1; TRBD2 matches at 9 bases. The junction had 11 bases not matched to a gene; V was cut back by 1 base and J by 9 bases. CDR3 size: 16 residues. CDR1 and CDR2 from the germline V gene are SGHAT and FQDESV (reference sequence). For the CDR3, the DNA is TGTGCCAGCAGCTTAGTTAGCGGGAGTGGCGCGAAGACGCAGTATTTT. This gives the protein CASSLVSGSGAKTQYF.